The 31 T cell receptor beta chains presented below share a single source sample, sequenced in a study of blood T cell repertoires in COVID-19. Assay: immunoSEQ multiplex PCR; the TCRdb copy retains only in-frame clones and omits some. The sample consists of some 230,000 clones, about 80% of them appearing once. Sequencing was done on a sample of peripheral blood. The receptors shown here come from a woman aged 55-70 years with acute or convalescent COVID-19.

This clone turned up a few times. The V call is TRBV19, the J call TRBJ1-6, with a tentative D call TRBD1 (6 bases). Germline V gene lookup returns CDR1 LNHDA and CDR2 SQIVND (reference sequence). This CDR3 is built from 13 residues. Between the trimmed V and J ends, which lost 5 bases and 12 bases, there was a span of 14 bases. The DNA of the CDR3 is TGTGCCAGTAGTGGCAGAGCCAGGGGACCCCTCCACTTT. Residues: CASSGRARGPLHF.

This chain connects TRBV11-2 to TRBJ1-2; D ambiguous. V lost 3 bases to trimming and J lost 8 bases, with 13 bases between them. The V gene's germline CDR1 is SGHAT and CDR2 FQNNGV. This CDR3 is 13 amino acids long. CDR3 in DNA: TGTGCCAGCAGCTTGGTTGGGCTCCCCGGCTACACCTTC. Protein product: CASSLVGLPGYTF.

This clone was seen only a few times. The genes are TRBV27 and TRBJ2-3; no clear D. From germline, CDR1 is MNHEY and CDR2 SMNVEV (reference sequence). Trimming cost V 2 bases and J 3 bases, with 6 bases left between them. The CDR3 is made up of 13 amino acids. The CDR3 region is CASSLQATDTQYF. The CDR3 DNA sequence: TGTGCCAGCAGTTTACAGGCTACAGATACGCAGTATTTT.

V and J are TRBV5-3 and TRBJ1-1, with 7 positions matching TRBD1. TRBV5-3 is noted as an ORF with a role that remains uncertain. The CDR3 length is 15 residues. Trimming removed 3 bases from V and 4 bases from J; junction bases left unmatched: 9. CDR3 region: CARSSPTGYGTEAFF. The CDR3 DNA is TGTGCCAGAAGCTCCCCGACAGGGTATGGCACTGAAGCTTTCTTT.

This clone turned up a few times. The J gene is TRBJ2-2, the V gene TRBV7-8; 7 positions agree with TRBD1. Per germline, CDR1 SGHVS and CDR2 FQNEAQ. CDR3 length: 15 amino acids. The junction had 6 bases not matched to a gene; V was cut back by 2 bases and J by 6 bases. The DNA for the CDR3 is TGTGCCAGCAGCTTAAGAGGGGGCCTGGCCGGGGAGCTGTTTTTT. Translated, it gives CASSLRGGLAGELFF.

The chain has TRBV3-1 (or the pseudogene TRBV3-2) and TRBJ2-7, with TRBD1 matching 8 bases. Germline V lookup: CDR1 LGHDT, CDR2 YNNKEL (reference sequence). Trimming at V came to 1 base and at J to 6 bases, leaving 14 bases not matched to a gene. The CDR3 has 17 residues. CDR3 loop: CASSQGPRTGRRSEQYF. The CDR3 DNA is TGTGCCAGCAGCCAAGGCCCGCGGACAGGGCGGAGGAGCGAGCAGTACTTC.

The rearrangement uses TRBV6-5 and TRBJ1-6, with D perhaps TRBD1 (6 bases). The length of the CDR3 is 15 residues. Germline V gene sequence: CDR1 MNHEY, CDR2 SVGAGI. Deletions cut 5 bases from V and 7 bases from J, with 15 bases between. CDR3 DNA sequence: TGTGCCAGCAGTCCAATTCCAGGGGCCAATTCACCCCTCCACTTT. Translated, it gives CASSPIPGANSPLHF.

The V call is TRBV15, the J call TRBJ2-3, with TRBD2 as a possible D gene (5 bases). Trimming removed 2 bases from V and 3 bases from J, with 12 bases in between. This CDR3 spans 15 amino acids. Germline-derived CDR1 and CDR2 are LNHNV and YYDKDF (reference sequence). CDR3 DNA sequence: TGTGCCACCAGCAGAAGAACGGGGATAACAGATACGCAGTATTTT. Protein sequence: CATSRRTGITDTQYF.

The rearrangement links TRBV6-2 or TRBV6-3 to TRBJ1-2; D possibly corresponds to TRBD1 (5 bases). The germline V gene encodes CDR1 MNHEY and CDR2 SVGEGT. This CDR3 spans 15 amino acids. V lost 0 bases, J lost 4 bases, and 12 bases lay in between. The CDR3 protein is CASSYSIAGGYGYTF. CDR3 nucleotides: TGTGCCAGCAGTTACTCGATAGCGGGGGGCTATGGCTACACCTTC.

The CDR3 DNA is TGCGCCAGCAGTCTTAGCGGGGGTTCAGATACGCAGTATTTT. This translates into CASSLSGGSDTQYF. This chain links TRBV5-1 with TRBJ2-3; 9 nucleotides match TRBD2. The J segment lost 4 bases and the V segment lost 5 bases, leaving 5 bases of the junction unmatched. Germline CDR1 and CDR2: SGHRS and YFSETQ. The CDR3 length is 14 residues.

This chain uses TRBV9 with TRBJ2-1, with 10 bases matching TRBD2. The V gene's germline CDR1 is SGDLS and CDR2 YYNGEE. The V and J ends lost 2 bases and 7 bases, in that order; junction bases with no gene match: 12. The CDR3 is 17 residues long. CDR3 sequence: CASSVRESGGAVNEQFF. CDR3 in DNA: TGTGCCAGCAGCGTTAGGGAAAGCGGGGGGGCTGTAAATGAGCAGTTCTTC.

This clone was seen a handful of times. The chain joins TRBV6-5 to TRBJ1-2, with D possibly TRBD1 on 6 matching bases. This CDR3 spans 16 amino acids. Per the germline V gene, CDR1 is MNHEY and CDR2 is SVGAGI. Trimming pared 0 bases from V and 7 bases from J, leaving 18 bases between. DNA of the CDR3: TGTGCCAGCAGTTACTCGACTGGTGCAGGGGTAGGTGGCTACACCTTC. Amino acids: CASSYSTGAGVGGYTF.

This chain links TRBV5-5 with TRBJ2-5; TRBD1 agrees at 10 bases. This CDR3 is 18 amino acids long. CDR1 and CDR2 from the germline V gene are SGHKS and YYEKEE (reference sequence). Unmatched junction bases numbered 15, after V lost 5 bases and J lost 2 bases. CDR3 region: CASRTRQGALSEQETQYF. The CDR3 coding sequence is TGTGCCAGCAGAACCAGACAGGGGGCTTTGTCTGAGCAAGAGACCCAGTACTTC.

V and J are TRBV5-6 and TRBJ1-2; a weak D match, TRBD1 (6 bases). CDR1 SGHDT and CDR2 YYEEEE come from the germline V gene. V was shortened by 0 bases and J by 7 bases, with 19 bases between the two germline ends. The length of the CDR3 is 16 residues. This CDR3 reads CASSLGQASVNGGYTF. The DNA for the CDR3 is TGTGCCAGCAGCTTGGGACAGGCGTCGGTGAATGGTGGCTACACCTTC.

The rearrangement uses TRBV30 and TRBJ2-1; 9 nucleotides agree with TRBD1. V lost 3 bases to trimming and J lost 6 bases; unmatched junction nucleotides: 9. Germline V CDR1 and CDR2: GTSNPN, SVGIG (reference sequence). The CDR3 is 15 amino acids. The CDR3 coding sequence is TGTGCCTGGAGAAGGGACAGGGTGAGGGGCAATGAGCAGTTCTTC. Translation gives CAWRRDRVRGNEQFF. Full variable domain (remainder filled in from reference TRBV30 and TRBJ2-1): SQTIHQWPATLVQPVGSPLSLECTVEGTSNPNLYWYRQAAGRGLQLLFYSVGIGQISSEVPQNLSASRPQDRQFILSSKKLLLSDSGFYLCAWRRDRVRGNEQFFGPGTRLTVL.

The rearrangement joins TRBV12-5 to TRBJ1-1; no definite D call. Germline V CDR1 and CDR2: LGHNT, FRNRAP. Trimming removed 0 bases at V and 1 base at J, with 6 bases between. This CDR3 contains 14 residues. The CDR3 region has the DNA TGTGCTAGTGGTTTGGTGGGCAGGAACACTGAAGCTTTCTTT. It codes for CASGLVGRNTEAFF.

The CDR3: CASSLELGGSTDTQYF. The CDR3 coding sequence is TGTGCCAGCAGCTTGGAACTAGGCGGTAGCACAGATACGCAGTATTTT. V and J are TRBV5-6 and TRBJ2-3, with D maybe TRBD2 (5 bases). Germline lookup yields CDR1 SGHDT and CDR2 YYEEEE. The CDR3 extends over 16 amino acids. The ends were cut back, 0 bases at V and 0 bases at J, with 11 bases in the middle. The variable domain in full, with the rest retrieved from reference TRBV5-6 and TRBJ2-3, is DAGVTQSPTHLIKTRGQQVTLRCSPKSGHDTVSWYQQALGQGPQFIFQYYEEEERQRGNFPDRFSGHQFPNYSSELNVNALLLGDSALYLCASSLELGGSTDTQYFGPGTRLTVL.

The chain is built from TRBV7-9 and TRBJ1-2; 8 bases fit TRBD1. V dropped 7 bases and J dropped 3; count of bases not matched to a gene: 10. Germline V gene data show CDR1 as SEHNR and CDR2 as FQNEAQ (reference sequence). CDR3 length: 15 amino acids. CDR3 sequence reads: CASTGTGGSHYGYTF. In DNA, the CDR3 is TGTGCCAGCACCGGGACAGGCGGCTCCCACTATGGCTACACCTTC.

The V gene is TRBV30, the J gene TRBJ2-7; a weak D match, TRBD2 (7 bases). Germline values: CDR1 GTSNPN, CDR2 SVGIG (reference sequence). Trimming cost V 2 bases and J 8 bases, with 10 bases left between them. The CDR3 has 11 amino acids. The CDR3 region is CAWSTGGQQYF. The CDR3 DNA reads TGTGCCTGGAGTACGGGGGGCCAGCAGTACTTC.

V gene TRBV19 combines with J gene TRBJ1-2; 7 positions match TRBD1. Germline CDR1 is LNHDA and CDR2 is SQIVND (reference sequence). The ends lost 10 bases at V and 5 bases at J; junction bases unmatched: 13. The CDR3 consists of 14 residues. The DNA for the CDR3 is TGTGCCACCGAATCGACAGGGTTGAAGTATGGCTACACCTTC. Its protein is CATESTGLKYGYTF.

The chain uses TRBV4-1 and TRBJ2-7; TRBD2 matches 7 bases. V trimming: 0 bases; J trimming: 0 bases; junction bases outside the gene matches: 5. Germline-derived CDR1 and CDR2 are MGHRA and YSYEKL. The CDR3 runs 16 residues. In nucleotides, the CDR3 is TGCGCCAGCAGCCAAGATTTGGGGGGGGGCTCCTACGAGCAGTACTTC. This codes for CASSQDLGGGSYEQYF.

The genes are TRBV7-2 and TRBJ1-4, with a weak D call TRBD1 (5 bases). Germline V gives CDR1 SGHTA, CDR2 FQGNSA. The CDR3 spans 14 residues. Between the trimmed V and J ends, which lost 1 base and 8 bases, there was a span of 11 bases. DNA of the CDR3: TGTGCCAGCAGCTTAGAAGGGGCTGGGGAAAAACTGTTTTTT. Amino acids: CASSLEGAGEKLFF.

Details on this clone: Other DNA sequences of this sample code for an identical CDR3. V usage is TRBV7-2 and J usage is TRBJ2-7, with TRBD1 matching over 12 bases. V lost 3 bases and J lost 6; bases outside the gene matches: 6. CDR3 length: 15 residues. Germline V gene data show CDR1 as SGHTA and CDR2 as FQGNSA. As DNA, the CDR3 is TGTGCCAGCAGCTTCTCGGGACAGGGGGCGCGCGAGCAGTACTTC. This encodes CASSFSGQGAREQYF.

The V call is TRBV28, the J call TRBJ1-1; TRBD1 is a possible D gene (5 bases). This CDR3 is 16 amino acids long. Germline V CDR1 and CDR2: MDHEN, SYDVKM. V dropped 6 bases and J dropped 1 base, with 18 bases sitting between them. This CDR3 reads CASSPKRTRPNTEAFF. For the CDR3, the DNA is TGTGCCAGCAGCCCTAAAAGGACACGGCCGAACACTGAAGCTTTCTTT.

The gene calls are TRBV7-9 and TRBJ2-7, with D perhaps matching TRBD2 (6 bases). The CDR3 is 14 residues long. V shed 5 bases and J shed 1 base, with 12 bases lying between them. Germline assignment: CDR1 SEHNR and CDR2 FQNEAQ (reference sequence). This CDR3 is CASSLLGSSYEQYF. In nucleotides, the CDR3 is TGTGCCAGCAGCCTCCTCGGGAGTTCCTACGAGCAGTACTTC.

The chain couples TRBV5-1 to TRBJ2-3, with 9 bases fitting TRBD1. V lost 3 bases and J lost 4; bases outside the gene matches: 0. This CDR3 is built from 13 residues. Germline V gives CDR1 SGHRS, CDR2 YFSETQ. CDR3 protein: CASSWTGADTQYF. As DNA, the CDR3 is TGCGCCAGCAGCTGGACAGGGGCAGATACGCAGTATTTT.

This rearrangement joins TRBV11-2 to TRBJ1-1, with D unresolved. Germline CDR1 is SGHAT and CDR2 is FQNNGV. This CDR3 comprises 13 residues. V lost 1 base and J 4 bases, leaving 7 bases between the germline ends. The CDR3 sequence is CASSLGTSTEAFF. CDR3 coding DNA: TGTGCCAGCAGCTTAGGGACTTCCACTGAAGCTTTCTTT.

The V gene is TRBV6-1, the J gene TRBJ1-2; the match to TRBD1 covers 9 bases. Per germline, CDR1 MNHNS and CDR2 SASEGT. The V gene end was trimmed by 2 bases and the J gene end by 4 bases; junction bases not matched to a gene: 8. This CDR3 spans 16 amino acids. In DNA form, the CDR3 reads TGTGCCAGCAGTGAAAATTGGACAGGGGATTTCTATGGCTACACCTTC. Translated, it gives CASSENWTGDFYGYTF.

The chain joins TRBV19 to TRBJ1-5; TRBD1 matches at 9 bases. The CDR3 contains 14 residues. The ends lost 6 bases at V and 6 bases at J; junction bases unmatched: 6. CDR1 is LNHDA and CDR2 is SQIVND in the germline V gene (reference sequence). CDR3 protein: CASSQGQGGQPQHF. The CDR3 DNA reads as TGTGCCAGTAGCCAGGGACAGGGTGGTCAGCCCCAGCATTTT.

J is TRBJ1-1 and V is TRBV18; TRBD1 aligns across 7 bases. J was trimmed by 8 bases and V by 6 bases; bases with no gene match: 9. CDR1 and CDR2 from the germline V gene are KGHSH and LQKENI. The CDR3 totals 13 residues. The CDR3 region has the DNA TGTGCCAGCTCCCCTCGGGGGACAGACGAAGCTTTCTTT. Its translation: CASSPRGTDEAFF.

In its sample, this clone was seen a few times. The rearrangement joins TRBV19 to TRBJ2-1; D might be TRBD2 (6 bases). V shed 6 bases and J shed 8 bases, with 20 bases lying between them. There are 15 residues in the CDR3. The germline V gene has CDR1 LNHDA and CDR2 SQIVND (reference sequence). This chain's CDR3 is CASRAGTSKVDEQFF. The CDR3 bases are TGTGCCAGTAGGGCGGGGACGTCTAAAGTTGATGAGCAGTTCTTC.